Following are 32 T cell receptor beta chains from one sample sequenced in a study of cytomegalovirus exposure and HLA in healthy donors. Only in-frame clones appear in the TCRdb table, and some are missing; sequencing was by immunoSEQ multiplex PCR. The sample consists of under 150,000 clones, approximately 86% of them appearing once. Sequenced material: PBMCs. The receptors derive from a man younger than 35 in good health and CMV-seropositive.

This chain links TRBV9 with TRBJ2-1; a possible D gene is TRBD1 (6 bases). Germline V gives CDR1 SGDLS, CDR2 YYNGEE. V was cut by 3 bases and J by 6 bases, with 16 bases left in between. CDR3 length: 15 amino acids. CDR3 DNA: TGTGCCAGCAGCGCAACCGGGACATTGATCAATGAGCAGTTCTTC. Residues: CASSATGTLINEQFF.

V gene TRBV5-1 combines with J gene TRBJ2-3, with D possibly TRBD2 on 5 matching bases. The germline V gene has CDR1 SGHRS and CDR2 YFSETQ. The CDR3 loop spans 13 amino acids. Trimming cost V 6 bases and J 4 bases, with 12 bases left between them. CDR3 in amino acids: CASNSWRPDTQYF. The DNA for the CDR3 is TGCGCCAGCAATTCCTGGAGGCCAGATACGCAGTATTTT.

Here the CDR3 reads CATLTGGNEQFF. The CDR3 nucleotides are TGTGCCACATTGACAGGGGGCAATGAGCAGTTCTTC. The rearrangement uses TRBV10-3 and TRBJ2-1; TRBD1 matches at 9 bases. Unmatched junction bases numbered 4, after V lost 10 bases and J lost 6 bases. CDR1 ENHRY and CDR2 SYGVKD come from the germline V gene. This CDR3 is built from 12 residues.

The V and J genes are TRBV7-8 and TRBJ2-2; D not certain. Germline V gene data show CDR1 as SGHVS and CDR2 as FQNEAQ. V gave up 0 bases and J gave up 7 bases, with 3 bases separating them. The length of the CDR3 is 12 residues. In DNA, the CDR3 is TGTGCCAGCAGCTTAGCTATCGGGGAGCTGTTTTTT. This codes for CASSLAIGELFF.

J is TRBJ2-2 and V is TRBV27; possible D gene TRBD1, 6 bases. CDR3 length equals 18 residues. Deletions cut 4 bases from V and 3 bases from J, with 21 bases between. Germline CDR1 reads MNHEY; CDR2 reads SMNVEV (reference sequence). CDR3 loop: CASSYGRQALVYTGELFF. The CDR3 bases are TGTGCCAGCAGTTACGGACGACAGGCCCTTGTCTACACCGGGGAGCTGTTTTTT.

This clone is a singleton in its sample. The gene calls are TRBV4-2 and TRBJ2-7, with TRBD2 as a possible D gene (5 bases). V lost 0 bases and J lost 0, with 15 bases in between. Germline V gives CDR1 LGHNA, CDR2 YNFKEQ. This CDR3 has 17 amino acids. This CDR3 reads CASSQDLQRWSSYEQYF. CDR3 nucleotides: TGTGCCAGCAGCCAAGATTTGCAGCGGTGGAGCTCCTACGAGCAGTACTTC.

This chain uses TRBV13 with TRBJ2-7; 8 bases align to TRBD1. Looked up from germline, CDR1 is PRHDT and CDR2 is FYEKMQ (reference sequence). The CDR3 loop spans 13 amino acids. The trim removed 5 bases at V and 3 bases at J, leaving 3 bases unmatched. As DNA, the CDR3 is TGTGCCAGCAGCCAGGACAGGGTCTACGAGCAGTACTTC. Translation: CASSQDRVYEQYF.

The V call is TRBV9, the J call TRBJ1-1, with D possibly being TRBD1 (6 bases). Germline V gene data show CDR1 as SGDLS and CDR2 as YYNGEE. The CDR3 has 14 residues. The V end was cut by 0 bases, the J end by 7 bases, with 13 bases between. CDR3 loop: CASSVDGQTLEAFF. CDR3 in DNA: TGTGCCAGCAGCGTAGATGGACAGACTCTTGAAGCTTTCTTT.

The chain employs TRBV5-1 and TRBJ2-2; the D is unclear. Germline V gene lookup returns CDR1 SGHRS and CDR2 YFSETQ. V lost 5 bases and J 5 bases, leaving 13 bases between the germline ends. This CDR3 contains 14 residues. CDR3 DNA sequence: TGCGCCAGCAGTTCTACCTTAACGACCGGGGAGCTGTTTTTT. Translation gives CASSSTLTTGELFF.

V is TRBV5-6 and J is TRBJ2-5, with D perhaps TRBD1 (6 bases). This CDR3 contains 15 residues. Trimming shortened V by 4 bases and J by 1 base, and 14 bases separated the two germline ends. The germline CDR1 and CDR2 sequences are SGHDT and YYEEEE. This chain's CDR3 is CASSAMDRPQETQYF. The CDR3 DNA reads as TGTGCCAGCAGCGCAATGGACAGACCCCAAGAGACCCAGTACTTC.

This chain connects TRBV6-1 to TRBJ2-1; D unclear. The length of the CDR3 is 13 residues. The V and J ends lost 8 bases and 5 bases respectively, with 13 bases between them. Germline CDR1 is MNHNS and CDR2 is SASEGT. CDR3 sequence (DNA): TGTGCCAGCGTAGCCCAGCTGAACAATGAGCAGTTCTTC. Protein: CASVAQLNNEQFF.

This chain links TRBV29-1 with TRBJ1-1; D may be TRBD1 (5 bases). Germline CDR1 and CDR2: SQVTM and ANQGSEA. V was shortened by 3 bases and J by 5 bases, with 19 bases between the two germline ends. The CDR3 contains 15 residues. The CDR3 loop is CSVDLPRVVSTEAFF. The CDR3 region has the DNA TGCAGCGTTGACCTTCCCAGGGTGGTGAGTACTGAAGCTTTCTTT.

J is TRBJ2-5 and V is TRBV10-2, with 13 positions matching TRBD2. V was clipped by 6 bases and J by 1 base; unmatched bases: 2. CDR1 is WSHSY and CDR2 is SAAADI in the germline V gene. The CDR3 length is 15 residues. The CDR3 protein is CASRGTSGAQETQYF. CDR3 nucleotide sequence: TGCGCCAGCAGAGGGACTAGCGGGGCCCAAGAGACCCAGTACTTC.

This clone was picked up one time. The chain links TRBV6-5 to TRBJ1-4; unclear D gene. The V gene's germline CDR1 is MNHEY and CDR2 SVGAGI. This CDR3 contains 14 residues. The germline V and J ends were trimmed by 10 bases and 3 bases, with 15 bases remaining between them. CDR3 nucleotides: TGTGCCAATCTTCACAGTTTACCTAATGAAAAACTGTTTTTT. Its translation is CANLHSLPNEKLFF.

This chain joins TRBV10-3 and TRBJ2-7; 8 nucleotides line up with TRBD1. Looked up from germline, CDR1 is ENHRY and CDR2 is SYGVKD. Losses at the gene ends were 8 bases for V and 1 base for J; bases not matched to a gene: 7. The CDR3 is 14 residues long. CDR3 bases: TGTGCCATCCAGGGGGCAGACGGGTCCTACGAGCAGTACTTC. Translating it yields CAIQGADGSYEQYF.

This rearrangement joins TRBV19 to TRBJ1-2; 10 nucleotides align to TRBD1. Unmatched junction bases numbered 5, after V lost 6 bases and J lost 4 bases. The CDR3 loop spans 14 amino acids. Germline V gene sequence: CDR1 LNHDA, CDR2 SQIVND (reference sequence). This CDR3 is CASSPGQGSYGYTF. DNA of the CDR3: TGTGCCAGTAGCCCGGGACAGGGGTCCTATGGCTACACCTTC.

The CDR3 DNA sequence: TGTGCCAGCAGTGAACGTGAGGCAGGGAGGGAGACCCAGTACTTC. Its translation: CASSEREAGRETQYF. The chain carries TRBV2 and TRBJ2-5, with a possible D match to TRBD2 (6 bases). Trimming left V 2 bases short and J 5 bases short, with 15 bases between. This CDR3 has 15 amino acids. From germline, CDR1 is SNHLY and CDR2 FYNNEI.

The V call is TRBV6-1, the J call TRBJ2-7, with TRBD2 identical over 7 bases. CDR3 length: 13 amino acids. V lost 11 bases and J lost 2; bases outside the gene matches: 9. CDR1 is MNHNS, CDR2 SASEGT, per germline. CDR3 bases: TGTGCCGCAGGGCTAGCGGCTGCCTACGAGCAGTACTTC. Translation: CAAGLAAAYEQYF.

The gene calls are TRBV6-6 and TRBJ1-2; tentative D call: TRBD1 (6 bases). V was clipped by 2 bases and J by 6 bases, with 16 bases between them. Germline lookup yields CDR1 MNHNY and CDR2 SVGAGI (reference sequence). There are 15 residues in the CDR3. The CDR3 region has the DNA TGTGCCAGCAGTTACACGGCGACAGGAAGGGATGGCTACACCTTC. This sequence encodes CASSYTATGRDGYTF.

This clone has only one observation. The chain combines TRBV7-2 with TRBJ1-4; a possible D gene is TRBD1 (5 bases). V was shortened by 6 bases and J by 1 base, with 12 bases between the two germline ends. The germline gives CDR1 SGHTA, CDR2 FQGNSA. The CDR3 is made up of 15 amino acids. In nucleotides, the CDR3 is TGTGCCAGCAGTTTGACAGACAGAACTAATGAAAAACTGTTTTTT. It translates to CASSLTDRTNEKLFF.

This chain joins TRBV23-1 and TRBJ2-7; D is perhaps TRBD1 (7 bases). TRBV23-1 is treated as an ORF (open reading frame) with a function not yet certain. The V end lost 2 bases, the J end lost 5 bases, and 19 bases lay between the germline ends. CDR3 length: 16 residues. This CDR3 is CASSQTGPGGCDEQYF. The CDR3 DNA is TGCGCCAGCAGTCAAACGGGTCCAGGGGGGTGTGACGAGCAGTACTTC.

V is TRBV21-1 and J is TRBJ1-6. TRBV21-1 is a listed pseudogene. This CDR3 contains 15 residues. The CDR3 region is CASSKDRSYNSPLHF. The CDR3 region has the DNA TGTGCCAGCAGCAAAGATCGCTCCTATAATTCACCCCTCCACTTT.

The rearrangement uses TRBV2 and TRBJ2-1; D may be TRBD2 (5 bases). This CDR3 region has 15 residues. Per the germline V gene, CDR1 is SNHLY and CDR2 is FYNNEI. The germline V and J ends were trimmed by 1 base and 6 bases, with 13 bases remaining between them. CDR3 nucleotides: TGTGCCAGCAGTGAAGGAACTAGAGGTGCCAATGAGCAGTTCTTC. Its translation: CASSEGTRGANEQFF.

This chain uses TRBV4-2 with TRBJ1-2; maybe TRBD1 (5 bases). V was clipped by 1 base and J by 8 bases, with 11 bases between them. Germline V gives CDR1 LGHNA, CDR2 YNFKEQ. The CDR3 is 13 residues long. This CDR3 is CASSQAAGEGYTF. The CDR3 nucleotides read TGTGCCAGCAGCCAAGCGGCGGGGGAGGGCTACACCTTC.

V gene TRBV5-5 combines with J gene TRBJ1-3; 8 bases match TRBD1. Germline V lookup: CDR1 SGHKS, CDR2 YYEKEE (reference sequence). V dropped 3 bases and J dropped 7; count of bases not matched to a gene: 18. The CDR3 extends over 18 amino acids. CDR3 nucleotides: TGTGCCAGCAGCTCCCTCTCGGGCAGGGGGCGCGACTGGAACACCATATATTTT. Protein product: CASSSLSGRGRDWNTIYF.

V gene TRBV6-1 combines with J gene TRBJ2-1; TRBD2 matches 11 bases. CDR1 and CDR2 from the germline V gene are MNHNS and SASEGT. CDR3 size: 14 residues. The V gene end was trimmed by 9 bases and the J gene end by 5 bases; junction bases not matched to a gene: 6. CDR3 residues: CASKKGLADNEQFF. DNA of the CDR3: TGTGCCAGTAAGAAGGGACTAGCGGACAATGAGCAGTTCTTC.

The chain joins TRBV4-1 to TRBJ2-3; TRBD2 matches 14 bases. The CDR3 has 19 amino acids. With V trimmed by 3 bases and J by 6 bases, 14 bases remained unmatched. Germline CDR1 MGHRA, CDR2 YSYEKL. CDR3 nucleotide sequence: TGCGCCAGCAGCCACACGCAAGCGGGGACTAGCGGGAGATACGATACGCAGTATTTT. It encodes CASSHTQAGTSGRYDTQYF.

This clone was found once. The chain combines TRBV21-1 with TRBJ1-2; the D segment call TRBD1 is taken from the table without a DNA check. TRBV21-1 is a pseudogene. The CDR3 consists of 10 residues. Written as DNA, the CDR3 is TGTGCCACCCGTCAGGGCGGCTACACCTTC. This codes for CATRQGGYTF.

The chain employs TRBV6-5 and TRBJ2-1; TRBD1 is a possible D gene (5 bases). Between the trimmed V and J ends, which lost 5 bases and 3 bases, there was a span of 8 bases. The CDR3 loop spans 13 amino acids. Germline CDR1 MNHEY, CDR2 SVGAGI. The CDR3 nucleotides read TGTGCCAGCAGTAGGACAAACTACAATGAGCAGTTCTTC. It specifies CASSRTNYNEQFF.

The gene calls are TRBV2 and TRBJ2-2; 12 bases match TRBD2. Germline loops: CDR1 SNHLY, CDR2 FYNNEI. The CDR3 covers 15 residues. Trimming took 5 bases from V and 7 from J; bases not matched to a gene: 5. CDR3 amino acids: CASSRLAGDNGELFF. The CDR3 region has the DNA TGTGCCAGCAGTCGACTAGCGGGAGATAACGGGGAGCTGTTTTTT. The variable domain in full, completed from reference TRBV2 and TRBJ2-2, reads EPEVTQTPSHQVTQMGQEVILRCVPISNHLYFYWYRQILGQKVEFLVSFYNNEISEKSEIFDDQFSVERPDGSNFTLKIRSTKLEDSAMYFCASSRLAGDNGELFFGEGSRLTVL.

The rearrangement joins TRBV5-1 to TRBJ1-6; D is ambiguous. Germline CDR1 and CDR2: SGHRS and YFSETQ. CDR3 length equals 13 residues. Trimming pared 0 bases from V and 9 bases from J, leaving 7 bases between. CDR3 in amino acids: CASSLDGISPLHF. CDR3 in DNA: TGCGCCAGCAGCTTGGACGGGATTTCACCCCTCCACTTT.

The V call is TRBV30, the J call TRBJ1-6; 7 nucleotides agree with TRBD1. Germline CDR1 and CDR2: GTSNPN and SVGIG (reference sequence). The V segment lost 6 bases and the J segment 9 bases; nucleotides outside the gene matches: 8. CDR3 size: 13 residues. The CDR3: CACHKTGSSPLHF. The CDR3 nucleotides are TGTGCCTGCCATAAGACAGGGAGTTCACCCCTCCACTTT. Complete variable domain (other parts from reference TRBV30 and TRBJ1-6): SQTIHQWPATLVQPVGSPLSLECTVEGTSNPNLYWYRQAAGRGLQLLFYSVGIGQISSEVPQNLSASRPQDRQFILSSKKLLLSDSGFYLCACHKTGSSPLHFGNGTRLTVT.